The 21 T cell receptor beta chains presented below share a single source sample, sequenced in a study of cytomegalovirus exposure and HLA in healthy donors. The PCR used 60 Vbeta and 13 Jbeta primers. Assay used: immunoSEQ multiplex PCR; TCRdb lists only in-frame clones, some missing. The repertoire consists of 100,000 to 150,000 clones, with about two thirds occurring once and the leading ten covering less than 5%. The sample comprised PBMCs. Every receptor here comes from a man aged 25-45 years in good health and CMV-seronegative.

This clone was detected only a few times. This rearrangement joins TRBV18 to TRBJ2-5; 7 bases line up with TRBD2. This CDR3 region has 13 residues. Germline V gene lookup returns CDR1 KGHSH and CDR2 LQKENI. The V gene end was trimmed by 0 bases and the J gene end by 6 bases; junction bases not matched to a gene: 1. The CDR3 region has the DNA TGTGCCAGCTCACCACCGGGGGGGAAGACCCAGTACTTC. This sequence encodes CASSPPGGKTQYF.

The CDR3 reads CASSVGGRWMNTEAFF. DNA for the CDR3: TGTGCCAGCAGTGTCGGAGGGAGGTGGATGAACACTGAAGCTTTCTTT. The chain recombines TRBV2 with TRBJ1-1; no definite D call. The CDR3 sequence is 16 residues long. V was shortened by 4 bases and J by 0 bases, with 15 bases between the two germline ends. Germline CDR1 reads SNHLY; CDR2 reads FYNNEI.

This chain links TRBV9 with TRBJ2-1; D is perhaps TRBD1 (5 bases). Looked up from germline, CDR1 is SGDLS and CDR2 is YYNGEE. V shed 3 bases and J shed 6 bases, with 13 bases lying between them. The CDR3 has 14 amino acids. CDR3 region: CASSAQGISNEQFF. DNA of the CDR3: TGTGCCAGCAGCGCGCAGGGAATCAGCAATGAGCAGTTCTTC.

The rearrangement uses TRBV7-9 and TRBJ2-7; 10 nucleotides align to TRBD1. J was trimmed by 3 bases and V by 4 bases; bases with no gene match: 9. Germline CDR1 reads SEHNR; CDR2 reads FQNEAQ (reference sequence). CDR3 length equals 16 residues. CDR3 in amino acids: CASSYKGTGVYYEQYF. As DNA, the CDR3 is TGTGCCAGCAGCTATAAAGGGACAGGGGTCTACTACGAGCAGTACTTC.

This clone occurred a few times. In DNA, the CDR3 is TGTGCCAGCAGACAGGGGAACACTGAAGCTTTCTTT. Its translation is CASRQGNTEAFF. The chain links TRBV6-5 to TRBJ1-1; tentatively, D is TRBD1 (6 bases). Germline CDR1 is MNHEY and CDR2 is SVGAGI. There are 12 residues in the CDR3. V was clipped by 6 bases and J by 1 base, with 6 bases between them.

This clone was seen only once. This chain uses TRBV28 with TRBJ2-3; weak D call: TRBD2 (6 bases). Germline lookup yields CDR1 MDHEN and CDR2 SYDVKM. Trimming shortened V by 3 bases and J by 1 base, and 8 bases separated the two germline ends. This CDR3 spans 14 amino acids. CDR3 nucleotides: TGTGCCAGCAGTTTGGAGCGGGGCACAGATACGCAGTATTTT. Its translation: CASSLERGTDTQYF.

This chain joins TRBV28 and TRBJ2-5; D perhaps matches TRBD2 (7 bases). Germline-derived CDR1 and CDR2 are MDHEN and SYDVKM. Trimming took 2 bases from V and 4 from J, leaving 17 bases between them. The CDR3 is 16 residues long. The CDR3, as DNA: TGTGCCAGCAGTTTAGGTCCGGGGGGCCGGGGAGAGACCCAGTACTTC. Translated, it gives CASSLGPGGRGETQYF.

CDR3 nucleotides: TGTGCCAGCAGTTTAAGCGGGGGGGCCTACGAGCAGTACTTC. Its protein is CASSLSGGAYEQYF. V is TRBV6-5 and J is TRBJ2-7; TRBD2 aligns across 10 bases. The CDR3 loop spans 14 amino acids. In germline, CDR1 is MNHEY, CDR2 SVGAGI. The trim removed 4 bases at V and 2 bases at J, leaving 2 bases unmatched.

The rearrangement joins TRBV2 to TRBJ1-2; D call uncertain. CDR3 length: 14 amino acids. The V and J ends lost 0 bases and 8 bases respectively, with 13 bases between them. Germline CDR1 SNHLY, CDR2 FYNNEI. The CDR3 sequence: CASSEAQDTSGYTF. The CDR3, as DNA: TGTGCCAGCAGTGAAGCGCAAGACACCAGCGGCTACACCTTC.

The chain is built from TRBV5-1 and TRBJ2-1; 14 bases fit TRBD2. Germline lookup yields CDR1 SGHRS and CDR2 YFSETQ. V dropped 0 bases and J dropped 5; count of bases not matched to a gene: 10. The CDR3 contains 19 residues. CDR3 nucleotide sequence: TGCGCCAGCAGCTTGGAAGGACTAGCGGGGGGCCCAGTCAACAATGAGCAGTTCTTC. As protein: CASSLEGLAGGPVNNEQFF.

This clone was counted a single time. The chain couples TRBV5-1 to TRBJ2-5; D is possibly TRBD2 (5 bases). Germline CDR1 and CDR2: SGHRS and YFSETQ. The germline V and J ends were trimmed by 4 bases and 0 bases, with 13 bases remaining between them. The CDR3 contains 15 residues. The CDR3 DNA is TGCGCCAGCAGCCTACAAACCGGGGACCAAGAGACCCAGTACTTC. It specifies CASSLQTGDQETQYF.

The chain has TRBV5-6 and TRBJ1-2, with a tentative D call TRBD1 (6 bases). Germline assignment: CDR1 SGHDT and CDR2 YYEEEE. The germline V and J ends were trimmed by 4 bases and 4 bases, with 20 bases remaining between them. The CDR3 has 16 residues. This CDR3 reads CASSPFGQSRGYGYTF. CDR3 bases: TGTGCCAGCAGCCCTTTCGGACAGTCTCGAGGCTATGGCTACACCTTC.

This clone is a singleton in its sample. This chain uses TRBV2 with TRBJ1-5; perhaps TRBD1 as D (6 bases). This CDR3 has 12 amino acids. Trimming shortened V by 6 bases and J by 5 bases, and 8 bases separated the two germline ends. Germline CDR1 reads SNHLY; CDR2 reads FYNNEI. For the CDR3, the DNA is TGTGCCAGCAGGACAGGCTATCAGCCCCAGCATTTT. The encoded protein is CASRTGYQPQHF.

This chain links TRBV27 with TRBJ2-3; no reliable D call. The V end lost 3 bases, the J end lost 2 bases, and 12 bases lay between the germline ends. CDR1 MNHEY and CDR2 SMNVEV come from the germline V gene (reference sequence). The CDR3 runs 15 residues. CDR3 sequence (DNA): TGTGCCAGCAGTTTGGATTTTAGCATCACAGATACGCAGTATTTT. Translated: CASSLDFSITDTQYF.

CDR3 amino acids: CASSPGTSGARSTDTQYF. In DNA form, the CDR3 reads TGTGCCAGCAGCCCGGGGACTAGCGGGGCCAGAAGCACAGATACGCAGTATTTT. The rearrangement uses TRBV7-2 and TRBJ2-3, with TRBD2 matching 13 bases. The germline V gene has CDR1 SGHTA and CDR2 FQGNSA. Germline trimming cut 5 bases from V and 0 bases from J; bases unmatched to any gene: 8. The CDR3 is made up of 18 amino acids. Together with reference TRBV7-2 and TRBJ2-3, the CDR3 gives the full variable domain: GAGVSQSPSNKVTEKGKDVELRCDPISGHTALYWYRQSLGQGLEFLIYFQGNSAPDKSGLPSDRFSAERTGGSVSTLTIQRTQQEDSAVYLCASSPGTSGARSTDTQYFGPGTRLTVL.

V and J are TRBV28 and TRBJ2-1; tentatively, D is TRBD2 (7 bases). This CDR3 region has 16 residues. Germline values: CDR1 MDHEN, CDR2 SYDVKM. The ends were cut back, 3 bases at V and 5 bases at J, with 17 bases in the middle. The CDR3 DNA sequence: TGTGCCAGCAGTTTTCTGGGCGGGGGACAAAACAATGAGCAGTTCTTC. Its protein is CASSFLGGGQNNEQFF.

The CDR3 reads CASSSLAGADTQYF. In nucleotides, the CDR3 is TGTGCCAGCAGCTCATTAGCGGGGGCAGATACGCAGTATTTT. This chain joins TRBV7-3 and TRBJ2-3; 9 bases agree with TRBD2. The germline CDR1 and CDR2 sequences are SGHTA and FQGTGA. With V trimmed by 4 bases and J by 4 bases, 3 bases remained unmatched. This CDR3 is built from 14 residues.

The V and J genes are TRBV7-3 and TRBJ2-2; a weak D match, TRBD2 (6 bases). From germline, CDR1 is SGHTA and CDR2 FQGTGA. Trimming stripped 5 bases from V and 0 bases from J, with 10 bases between. The CDR3 consists of 15 residues. The CDR3 here is CASSPSGANTGELFF. The CDR3 region has the DNA TGTGCCAGCAGCCCCTCGGGGGCGAACACCGGGGAGCTGTTTTTT.

The chain couples TRBV7-3 to TRBJ1-5, with D possibly being TRBD1 (6 bases). CDR1 is SGHTA, CDR2 FQGTGA, per germline. The CDR3 contains 18 residues. Trimming took 2 bases from V and 6 from J, leaving 23 bases between them. The CDR3 reads CASSLPPRDINFSQPQHF. The CDR3 DNA reads TGTGCCAGCAGCTTACCGCCCCGGGACATTAATTTCTCTCAGCCCCAGCATTTT.

J is TRBJ1-4 and V is TRBV5-6; D not certain. V lost 0 bases and J 0 bases, leaving 6 bases between the germline ends. CDR3 length equals 15 residues. CDR1 is SGHDT and CDR2 is YYEEEE in the germline V gene. The CDR3 nucleotides read TGTGCCAGCAGCTTGGTGGGCCCAACTAATGAAAAACTGTTTTTT. Protein: CASSLVGPTNEKLFF.

The sample holds a few counts of this clone. This chain connects TRBV9 to TRBJ2-3; weak D call: TRBD1 (6 bases). V dropped 3 bases and J dropped 2 bases, with 13 bases sitting between them. This CDR3 region has 15 residues. CDR1 is SGDLS, CDR2 YYNGEE, per germline. CDR3 bases: TGTGCCAGCAGCGCAGGGGCGGTGCACACAGATACGCAGTATTTT. Translating gives CASSAGAVHTDTQYF.